The 31 T cell receptor beta chains in this list originate from one sample, sequenced in a study of CXCR3-negative and CXCR3-positive naive CD8 T cells. Libraries of TRB cDNA were made by 5' RACE and carried UMIs. TCRdb reworked the 5' RACE reads into one entry per CDR3 protein, no DNA. The sample's table shows 100,000 to 150,000 distinct CDR3 sequences. Material: naive CXCR3- CD8+ T cells from blood. Subset denoted: CD45RO-CCR7+CD27+CD95- naive CD8+ T cells lacking CXCR3 (TNR3-). The receptors come from a human donor in good health. Some clones in this sample may be carry-over from other donors' samples.

J is TRBJ2-1 and V is TRBV20-1; with no DNA, the TCRdb D assignment of TRBD1 cannot be verified. The CDR3 contains 13 residues. Germline loops: CDR1 DFQATT, CDR2 SNEGSKA (reference sequence). The CDR3 spells CSAEGSPYNEQFF.

V gene TRBV15 combines with J gene TRBJ2-1; the D call from TCRdb, TRBD2, cannot be confirmed without DNA. The CDR3 covers 18 residues. Germline V gene data show CDR1 as LNHNV and CDR2 as YYDKDF (reference sequence). CDR3 residues: CATIEVASGVHSYNEQFF.

The CDR3: CASIEGGHNPMNTEAFF. The chain recombines TRBV27 with TRBJ1-1; no DNA is available, so the TRBD1 call from TCRdb remains unchecked. The CDR3 sequence is 17 residues long. Per germline, CDR1 MNHEY and CDR2 SMNVEV (reference sequence).

The CDR3: CASSGGLGQETQYF. V and J are TRBV7-8 and TRBJ2-5; TCRdb lists TRBD2, though no DNA is available to test this call. Per germline, CDR1 SGHVS and CDR2 FQNEAQ. This CDR3 is built from 14 residues.

The V and J genes are TRBV20-1 and TRBJ2-7; TCRdb's assignment of TRBD2 cannot be checked, as there is no DNA. Germline V CDR1 and CDR2: DFQATT, SNEGSKA (reference sequence). CDR3 length: 13 amino acids. CDR3 amino acids: CSALVNPTYEQYF.

This sequence joins TRBV13 and TRBJ1-2; the TCRdb call, TRBD1, lacks DNA for checking. The CDR3 has 14 residues. Germline V lookup: CDR1 PRHDT, CDR2 FYEKMQ (reference sequence). The CDR3 sequence is CASSPGTGLYGYTF. Supplemented by reference TRBV13 and TRBJ1-2, the full variable domain reads AAGVIQSPRHLIKEKRETATLKCYPIPRHDTVYWYQQGPGQDPQFLISFYEKMQSDKGSIPDRFSAQQFSDYHSELNMSSLELGDSALYFCASSPGTGLYGYTFGSGTRLTVV.

The chain joins TRBV27 to TRBJ2-1; TCRdb indicates TRBD2, and absent DNA this call remains unverified. Germline CDR1 is MNHEY and CDR2 is SMNVEV (reference sequence). The CDR3 runs to 14 residues. The CDR3 here is CASSSIRIADEQFF.

This chain joins TRBV7-3 and TRBJ2-1; no DNA is available, so the TRBD2 call from TCRdb remains unchecked. This CDR3 spans 20 amino acids. Germline V CDR1 and CDR2: SGHTA, FQGTGA. The CDR3 loop reads CASSLNKPTSGGADPLEQFF.

The chain carries TRBV7-9 and TRBJ2-5; TCRdb designates TRBD1, a call that cannot be tested without DNA. Germline CDR1 is SEHNR and CDR2 is FQNEAQ (reference sequence). This CDR3 has 14 residues. The CDR3 spells CASSDHRGQETQYF.

The chain links TRBV11-2 to TRBJ2-2; TCRdb's D gene call, TRBD2, goes unchecked for lack of DNA. The CDR3 runs to 18 residues. The germline V gene has CDR1 SGHAT and CDR2 FQNNGV. The CDR3 here is CASSLAPGGRAFTGELFF.

The rearrangement uses TRBV19 and TRBJ2-6. Germline assignment: CDR1 LNHDA and CDR2 SQIVND (reference sequence). There are 15 residues in the CDR3. CDR3 sequence reads: CASSLGSTGANVLTF.

The CDR3 reads CASSSSGQGAGELFF. This chain connects TRBV7-9 to TRBJ2-2; TCRdb calls TRBD1, which cannot be checked without DNA. Looked up from germline, CDR1 is SEHNR and CDR2 is FQNEAQ (reference sequence). The CDR3 spans 15 residues.

V and J are TRBV7-9 and TRBJ2-2. CDR1 and CDR2 (germline): SEHNR, FQNEAQ (reference sequence). There are 13 residues in the CDR3. CDR3 sequence: CASSLSNTGELFF. Variable domain in full (rest from reference TRBV7-9 and TRBJ2-2): DTGVSQNPRHKITKRGQNVTFRCDPISEHNRLYWYRQTLGQGPEFLTYFQNEAQLEKSRLLSDRFSAERPKGSFSTLEIQRTEQGDSAMYLCASSLSNTGELFFGEGSRLTVL.

V usage is TRBV5-1 and J usage is TRBJ2-3; TCRdb names TRBD2, which stays unverified in the absence of DNA. This CDR3 spans 16 amino acids. CDR1 is SGHRS, CDR2 YFSETQ, per germline. CDR3 amino acids: CASSLERGGPTDTQYF.

The chain recombines TRBV20-1 with TRBJ2-5; with no DNA, the TCRdb D assignment of TRBD2 cannot be verified. CDR1 DFQATT and CDR2 SNEGSKA come from the germline V gene (reference sequence). The CDR3 totals 15 residues. This CDR3 is CSASRFSAYEETQYF.

The J gene is TRBJ2-5, the V gene TRBV5-1; TCRdb outputs TRBD1, but without DNA this stays unchecked. The CDR3 length is 15 residues. CDR1 and CDR2 from the germline V gene are SGHRS and YFSETQ. This CDR3 reads CASSLEGFPQETQYF. The full variable domain, its missing parts supplied by reference TRBV5-1 and TRBJ2-5, is KAGVTQTPRYLIKTRGQQVTLSCSPISGHRSVSWYQQTPGQGLQFLFEYFSETQRNKGNFPGRFSGRQFSNSRSEMNVSTLELGDSALYLCASSLEGFPQETQYFGPGTRLLVL.

The chain joins TRBV5-1 to TRBJ1-1. Germline CDR1 SGHRS, CDR2 YFSETQ. The CDR3 consists of 14 residues. The CDR3 protein is CASNVEGGSTEAFF.

The chain employs TRBV15 and TRBJ2-1; the TRBD2 assignment by TCRdb is unverifiable without DNA. Germline CDR1 reads LNHNV; CDR2 reads YYDKDF (reference sequence). This CDR3 spans 16 amino acids. The CDR3 sequence is CATRIPGLAGGNEQFF.

The gene calls are TRBV25-1 and TRBJ1-2; with no DNA, the TCRdb D assignment of TRBD1 cannot be verified. The CDR3 is made up of 12 amino acids. Germline loops: CDR1 MGHDK, CDR2 SYGVNS. CDR3 residues: CASATGAYGYTF.

This chain uses TRBV7-9 with TRBJ2-2; the TRBD2 assignment by TCRdb is unverifiable without DNA. CDR1 SEHNR and CDR2 FQNEAQ come from the germline V gene (reference sequence). The CDR3 sequence is 17 residues long. CDR3 region: CASSEGRAGVHTGELFF.

The chain links TRBV20-1 to TRBJ2-1; TCRdb calls TRBD2, which cannot be checked without DNA. The CDR3 is 13 residues long. Germline CDR1 reads DFQATT; CDR2 reads SNEGSKA (reference sequence). Here the CDR3 reads CSAQGLNYNEQFF.

The rearrangement links TRBV4-1 to TRBJ2-7; TCRdb reports TRBD2, a call that lacks DNA to check it against. There are 16 residues in the CDR3. Per the germline V gene, CDR1 is MGHRA and CDR2 is YSYEKL. The CDR3 sequence: CASSPLLTGSSYEQYF.

The rearrangement uses TRBV4-3 and TRBJ2-1. The germline V gene encodes CDR1 LGHNA and CDR2 YSLEER. This CDR3 region has 16 residues. The CDR3 sequence: CASSLQDRGPYNEQFF.

The V gene is TRBV7-3, the J gene TRBJ2-7; TCRdb reports TRBD1, a call that lacks DNA to check it against. CDR1 is SGHTA and CDR2 is FQGTGA in the germline V gene. CDR3 length: 15 amino acids. CDR3 amino acids: CASSSTGTGDDEQYF.

The chain links TRBV2 to TRBJ2-3; there is no DNA to check the TCRdb D call of TRBD2. Germline values: CDR1 SNHLY, CDR2 FYNNEI. The CDR3 is 16 residues long. This CDR3 is CASREWTSGATDTQYF.

J is TRBJ2-1 and V is TRBV5-1; with no DNA, the TCRdb D assignment of TRBD2 cannot be verified. Germline assignment: CDR1 SGHRS and CDR2 YFSETQ. The CDR3 loop spans 17 amino acids. The CDR3 sequence: CASSLGVGTSFWDEQFF.

This sequence joins TRBV12-3 or TRBV12-4 and TRBJ2-2; TCRdb calls TRBD2, which cannot be checked without DNA. This CDR3 has 15 amino acids. The CDR3 loop reads CASLRSGRADGELFF.

This sequence joins TRBV4-3 and TRBJ2-7; without DNA, the TCRdb call of TRBD2 cannot be checked. Germline V gene lookup returns CDR1 LGHNA and CDR2 YSLEER. This CDR3 comprises 13 residues. The CDR3 region is CASSQRQGYEQYF.

This chain connects TRBV6-2 or TRBV6-3 to TRBJ2-7; the TCRdb D gene call, TRBD1, has no DNA to confirm it. From germline, CDR1 is MNHEY and CDR2 SVGEGT. The CDR3 extends over 16 amino acids. Here the CDR3 reads CASSYQGVVSSYEQYF.

The chain has TRBV12-3 or TRBV12-4 and TRBJ2-2; TCRdb lists TRBD1, though no DNA is available to test this call. The CDR3 covers 18 residues. The CDR3 sequence is CASTKYQPGHKNTGELFF.

This chain links TRBV28 with TRBJ1-1; with no DNA, the TCRdb D assignment of TRBD1 cannot be verified. Germline V gene data show CDR1 as MDHEN and CDR2 as SYDVKM. The CDR3 is 13 residues long. CDR3 loop: CASSETGDAEAFF.